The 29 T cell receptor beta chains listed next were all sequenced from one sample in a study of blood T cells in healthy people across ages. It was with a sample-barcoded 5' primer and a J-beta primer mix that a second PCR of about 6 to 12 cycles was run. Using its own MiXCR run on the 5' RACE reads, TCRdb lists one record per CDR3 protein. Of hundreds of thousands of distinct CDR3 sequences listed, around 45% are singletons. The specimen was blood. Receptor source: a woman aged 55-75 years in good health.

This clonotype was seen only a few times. CDR3 in amino acids: CSVQGYSNQPQHF. Here the CDR3 DNA reads TGCAGCGTACAGGGTTATAGCAATCAGCCCCAGCATTTT. The chain recombines TRBV29-1 with TRBJ1-5, with D tentatively TRBD1 (6 bases). CDR3 size: 13 residues. Trimming took off 6 bases at V and 0 bases at J, with 9 bases between the two ends. The germline V gene encodes CDR1 SQVTM and CDR2 ANQGSEA. The whole variable domain, filled in from reference TRBV29-1 and TRBJ1-5, reads SAVISQKPSRDICQRGTSLTIQCQVDSQVTMMFWYRQQPGQSLTLIATANQGSEATYESGFVIDKFPISRPNLTFSTLTVSNMSPEDSSIYLCSVQGYSNQPQHFGDGTRLSIL.

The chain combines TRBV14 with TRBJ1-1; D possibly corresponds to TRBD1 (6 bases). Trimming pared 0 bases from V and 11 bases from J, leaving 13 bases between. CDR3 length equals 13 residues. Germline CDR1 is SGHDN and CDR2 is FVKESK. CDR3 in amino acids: CASSQDLGRGAFF. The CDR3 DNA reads TGTGCCAGCAGCCAAGACCTTGGTAGGGGGGCTTTCTTT.

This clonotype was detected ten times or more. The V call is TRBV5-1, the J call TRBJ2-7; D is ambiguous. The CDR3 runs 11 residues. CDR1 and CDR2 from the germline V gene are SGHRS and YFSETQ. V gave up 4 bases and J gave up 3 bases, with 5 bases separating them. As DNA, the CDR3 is TGCGCCAGCAGCACCGACTACGAGCAGTACTTC. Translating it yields CASSTDYEQYF.

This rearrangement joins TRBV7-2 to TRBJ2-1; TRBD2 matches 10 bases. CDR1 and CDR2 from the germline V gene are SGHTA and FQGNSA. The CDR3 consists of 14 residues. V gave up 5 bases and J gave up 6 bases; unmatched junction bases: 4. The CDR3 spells CASSPGLAANEQFF. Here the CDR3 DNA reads TGTGCCAGCAGCCCCGGACTAGCGGCCAATGAGCAGTTCTTC. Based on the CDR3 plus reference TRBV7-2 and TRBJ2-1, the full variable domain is GAGVSQSPSNKVTEKGKDVELRCDPISGHTALYWYRQSLGQGLEFLIYFQGNSAPDKSGLPSDRFSAERTGGSVSTLTIQRTQQEDSAVYLCASSPGLAANEQFFGPGTRLTVL.

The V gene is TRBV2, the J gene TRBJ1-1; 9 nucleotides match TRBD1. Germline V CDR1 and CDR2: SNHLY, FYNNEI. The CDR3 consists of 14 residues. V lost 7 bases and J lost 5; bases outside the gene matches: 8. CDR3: CASNRDRVGTEAFF. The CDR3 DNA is TGTGCCAGCAACCGGGACAGGGTTGGGACTGAAGCTTTCTTT.

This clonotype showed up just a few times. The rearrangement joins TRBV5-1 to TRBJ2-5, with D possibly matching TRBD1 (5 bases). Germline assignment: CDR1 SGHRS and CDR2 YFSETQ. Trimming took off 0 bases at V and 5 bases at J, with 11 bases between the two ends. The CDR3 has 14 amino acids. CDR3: CASSLGGNDETQYF. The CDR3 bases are TGCGCCAGCAGCTTGGGGGGCAATGATGAGACCCAGTACTTC.

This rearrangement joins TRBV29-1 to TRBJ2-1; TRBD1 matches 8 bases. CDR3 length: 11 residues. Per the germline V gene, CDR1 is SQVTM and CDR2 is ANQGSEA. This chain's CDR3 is CTGTGYNEQFF. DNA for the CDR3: TGCACCGGGACAGGCTACAATGAGCAGTTCTTC.

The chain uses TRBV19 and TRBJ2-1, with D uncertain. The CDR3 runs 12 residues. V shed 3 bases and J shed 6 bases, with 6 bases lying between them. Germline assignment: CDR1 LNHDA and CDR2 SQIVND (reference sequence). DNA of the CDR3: TGTGCCAGTAGTATCTGGGGCAATGAGCAGTTCTTC. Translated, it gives CASSIWGNEQFF.

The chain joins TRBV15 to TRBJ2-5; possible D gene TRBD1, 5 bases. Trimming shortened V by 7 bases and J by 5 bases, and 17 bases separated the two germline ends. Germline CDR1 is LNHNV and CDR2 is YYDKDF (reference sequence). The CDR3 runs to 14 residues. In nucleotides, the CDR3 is TGTGCCACCACTGCGGAGCTGGGGCGTGAGACCCAGTACTTC. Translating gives CATTAELGRETQYF.

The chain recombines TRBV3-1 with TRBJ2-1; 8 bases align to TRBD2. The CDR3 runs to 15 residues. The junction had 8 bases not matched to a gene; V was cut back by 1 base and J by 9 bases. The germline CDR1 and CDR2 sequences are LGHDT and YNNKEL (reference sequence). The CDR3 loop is CASSQVGLAGSEQFF. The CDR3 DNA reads TGTGCCAGCAGCCAAGTTGGTCTAGCGGGCTCTGAGCAGTTCTTC.

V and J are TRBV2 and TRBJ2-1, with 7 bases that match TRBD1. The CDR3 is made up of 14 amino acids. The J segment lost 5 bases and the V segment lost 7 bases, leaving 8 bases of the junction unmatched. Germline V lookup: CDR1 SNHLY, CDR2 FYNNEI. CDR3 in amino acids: CASNRQGRDNEQFF. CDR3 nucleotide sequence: TGTGCCAGCAATAGACAGGGTAGGGACAATGAGCAGTTCTTC. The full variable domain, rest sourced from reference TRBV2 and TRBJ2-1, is EPEVTQTPSHQVTQMGQEVILRCVPISNHLYFYWYRQILGQKVEFLVSFYNNEISEKSEIFDDQFSVERPDGSNFTLKIRSTKLEDSAMYFCASNRQGRDNEQFFGPGTRLTVL.

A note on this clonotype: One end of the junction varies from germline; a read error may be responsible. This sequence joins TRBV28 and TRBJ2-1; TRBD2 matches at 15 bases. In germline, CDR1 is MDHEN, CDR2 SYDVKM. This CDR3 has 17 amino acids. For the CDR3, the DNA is TGTGCCGGCAGTGGGACTAGCGGGAGGCGGACCTACAATGAGCAGTTCTTC. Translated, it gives CAGSGTSGRRTYNEQFF.

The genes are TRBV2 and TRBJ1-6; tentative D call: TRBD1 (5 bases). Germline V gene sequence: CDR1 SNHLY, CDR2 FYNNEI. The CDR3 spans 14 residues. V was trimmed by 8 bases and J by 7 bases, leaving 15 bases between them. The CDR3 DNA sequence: TGTGCCAGCCCCTCCGACAGACCCAATTCACCCCTCCACTTT. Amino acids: CASPSDRPNSPLHF.

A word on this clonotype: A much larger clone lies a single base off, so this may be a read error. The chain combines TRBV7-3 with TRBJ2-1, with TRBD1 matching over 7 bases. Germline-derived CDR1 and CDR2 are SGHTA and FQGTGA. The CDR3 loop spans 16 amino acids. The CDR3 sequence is CASSLAWDSSYNGQFF. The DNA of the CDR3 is TGTGCCAGCAGCTTAGCGTGGGACAGCTCCTACAATGGGCAGTTCTTC.

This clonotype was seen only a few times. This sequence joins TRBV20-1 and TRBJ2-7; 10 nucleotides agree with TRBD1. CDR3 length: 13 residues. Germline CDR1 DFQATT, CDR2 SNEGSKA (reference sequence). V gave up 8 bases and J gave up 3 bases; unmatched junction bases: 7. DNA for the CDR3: TGCAGTCCGAGACAGGGGGCGCGCTACGAGCAGTACTTC. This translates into CSPRQGARYEQYF.

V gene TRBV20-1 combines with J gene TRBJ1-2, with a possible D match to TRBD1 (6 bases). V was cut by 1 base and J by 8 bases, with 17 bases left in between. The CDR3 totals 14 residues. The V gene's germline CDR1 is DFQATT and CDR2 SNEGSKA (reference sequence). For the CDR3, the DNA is TGCAGTGCTAGAGTTGGGGGCGCCGCCGGCGGCTACACCTTC. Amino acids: CSARVGGAAGGYTF.

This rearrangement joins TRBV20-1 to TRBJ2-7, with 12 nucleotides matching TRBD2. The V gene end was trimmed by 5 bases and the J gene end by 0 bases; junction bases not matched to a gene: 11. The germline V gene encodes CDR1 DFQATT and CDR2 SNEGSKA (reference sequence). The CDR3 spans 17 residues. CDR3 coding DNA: TGCAGTGCTTACCCGAGCGGACTAGCGGGGATCTCCTACGAGCAGTACTTC. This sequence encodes CSAYPSGLAGISYEQYF.

The CDR3 is CATSDQRGGVYNEQYF. Here the CDR3 DNA reads TGTGCCACCAGTGACCAGCGCGGAGGGGTGTACAATGAGCAGTACTTC. This chain links TRBV24-1 with TRBJ2-5, with D tentatively TRBD2 (6 bases). The CDR3 covers 16 residues. V shed 4 bases and J shed 11 bases, with 25 bases lying between them. CDR1 KGHDR and CDR2 SFDVKD come from the germline V gene.

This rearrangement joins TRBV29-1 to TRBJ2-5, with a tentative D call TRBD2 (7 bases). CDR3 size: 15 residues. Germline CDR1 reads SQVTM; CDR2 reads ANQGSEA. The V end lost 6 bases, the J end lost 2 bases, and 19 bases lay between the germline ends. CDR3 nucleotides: TGCAGCGTGGCGACAGGTGGGGGGGTTCAAGAGACCCAGTACTTC. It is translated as CSVATGGGVQETQYF.

CDR3 protein: CASSKPSGGDKNTEAFF. CDR3 in DNA: TGTGCCAGCAGCAAGCCCTCCGGGGGGGACAAGAACACTGAAGCTTTCTTT. The J gene is TRBJ1-1, the V gene TRBV21-1. TRBV21-1 is recorded as a pseudogene. CDR3 size: 17 residues.

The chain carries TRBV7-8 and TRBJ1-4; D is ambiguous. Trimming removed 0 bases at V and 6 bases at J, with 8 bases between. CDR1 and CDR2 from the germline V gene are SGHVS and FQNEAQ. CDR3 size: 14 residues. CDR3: CASSLAPGYEKLFF. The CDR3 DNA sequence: TGTGCCAGCAGCTTAGCGCCTGGGTATGAAAAACTGTTTTTT.

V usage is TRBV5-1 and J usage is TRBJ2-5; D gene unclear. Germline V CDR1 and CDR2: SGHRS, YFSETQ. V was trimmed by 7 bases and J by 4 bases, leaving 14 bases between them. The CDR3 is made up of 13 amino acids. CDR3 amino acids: CASQEVGGETQYF. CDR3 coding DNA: TGCGCCAGCCAGGAAGTCGGCGGAGAGACCCAGTACTTC. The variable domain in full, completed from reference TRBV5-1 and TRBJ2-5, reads KAGVTQTPRYLIKTRGQQVTLSCSPISGHRSVSWYQQTPGQGLQFLFEYFSETQRNKGNFPGRFSGRQFSNSRSEMNVSTLELGDSALYLCASQEVGGETQYFGPGTRLLVL.

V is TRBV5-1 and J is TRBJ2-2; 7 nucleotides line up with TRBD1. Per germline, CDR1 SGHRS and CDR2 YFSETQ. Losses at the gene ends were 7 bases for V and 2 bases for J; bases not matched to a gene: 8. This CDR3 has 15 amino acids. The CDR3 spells CASSYQGVNTGELFF. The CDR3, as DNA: TGCGCCAGCTCCTATCAGGGGGTTAACACCGGGGAGCTGTTTTTT.

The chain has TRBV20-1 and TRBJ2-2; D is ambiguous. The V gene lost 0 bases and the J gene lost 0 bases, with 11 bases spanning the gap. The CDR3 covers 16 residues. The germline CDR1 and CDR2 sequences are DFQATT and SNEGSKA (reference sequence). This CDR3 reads CSARDRRVSNTGELFF. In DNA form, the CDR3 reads TGCAGTGCTAGAGATCGAAGGGTTTCGAACACCGGGGAGCTGTTTTTT.

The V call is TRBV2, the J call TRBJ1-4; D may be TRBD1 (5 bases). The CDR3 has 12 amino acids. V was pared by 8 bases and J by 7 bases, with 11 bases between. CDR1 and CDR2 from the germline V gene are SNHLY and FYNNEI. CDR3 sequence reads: CASSGEGEKLFF. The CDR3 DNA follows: TGTGCCAGCTCGGGGGAGGGTGAAAAACTGTTTTTT. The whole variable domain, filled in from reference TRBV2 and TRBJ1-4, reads EPEVTQTPSHQVTQMGQEVILRCVPISNHLYFYWYRQILGQKVEFLVSFYNNEISEKSEIFDDQFSVERPDGSNFTLKIRSTKLEDSAMYFCASSGEGEKLFFGSGTQLSVL.

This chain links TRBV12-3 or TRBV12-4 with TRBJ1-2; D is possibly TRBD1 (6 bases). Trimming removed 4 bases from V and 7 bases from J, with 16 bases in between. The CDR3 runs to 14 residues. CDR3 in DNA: TGTGCCAGCAGTTCCCTACCTGAGGGGGGTGGCTACACCTTC. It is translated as CASSSLPEGGGYTF.

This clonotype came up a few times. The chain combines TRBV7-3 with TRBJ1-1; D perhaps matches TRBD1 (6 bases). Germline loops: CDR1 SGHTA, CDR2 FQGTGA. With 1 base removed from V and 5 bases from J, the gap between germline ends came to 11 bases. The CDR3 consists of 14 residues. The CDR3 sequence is CASSLIGGETEAFF. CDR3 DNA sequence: TGTGCCAGCAGCTTAATAGGGGGAGAGACTGAAGCTTTCTTT.

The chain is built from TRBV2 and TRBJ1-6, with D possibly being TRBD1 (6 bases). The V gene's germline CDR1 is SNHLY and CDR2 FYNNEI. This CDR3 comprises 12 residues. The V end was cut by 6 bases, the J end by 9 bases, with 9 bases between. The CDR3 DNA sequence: TGTGCCAGCAGGACAGGTCTTTCACCCCTCCACTTT. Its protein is CASRTGLSPLHF.

Here the CDR3 reads CSVIGGGETQYF. The CDR3 DNA reads TGCAGCGTCATTGGCGGGGGAGAGACCCAGTACTTC. The chain employs TRBV29-1 and TRBJ2-5; the match to TRBD2 covers 7 bases. CDR1 and CDR2 (germline): SQVTM, ANQGSEA. V lost 6 bases to trimming and J lost 4 bases; unmatched junction nucleotides: 5. The CDR3 has 12 amino acids.